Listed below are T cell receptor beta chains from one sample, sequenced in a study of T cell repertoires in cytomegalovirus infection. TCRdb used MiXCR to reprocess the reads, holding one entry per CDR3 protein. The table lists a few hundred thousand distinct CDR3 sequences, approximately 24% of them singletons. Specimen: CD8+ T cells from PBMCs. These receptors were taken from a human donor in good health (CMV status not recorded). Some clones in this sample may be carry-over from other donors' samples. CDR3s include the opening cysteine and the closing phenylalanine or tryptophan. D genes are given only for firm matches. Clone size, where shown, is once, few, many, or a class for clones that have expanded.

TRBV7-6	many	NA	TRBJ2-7	TGTGCCAGCAGCCCGGGGGCGCGCTACGAGCAGTACTTC	CASSPGARYEQYF
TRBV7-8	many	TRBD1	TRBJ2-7	TGTGCCAGCAGCTTATCCGGGACAGGTTACGAGCAGTACTTC	CASSLSGTGYEQYF
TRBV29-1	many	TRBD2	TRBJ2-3	TGCAGCGTTGACCTAGCGGGGCTCGGGGATACGCAGTATTTT	CSVDLAGLGDTQYF
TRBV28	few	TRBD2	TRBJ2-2	TGTGCCAGCAGGGAACTAGCGACGGGCGGGGAGCTGTTTTTT	CASRELATGGELFF
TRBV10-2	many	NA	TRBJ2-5	TGCGCCAGCCGTAGGGGGGCAGAGACCCAGTACTTC	CASRRGAETQYF
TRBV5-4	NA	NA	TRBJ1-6	TGTGCCAGCAGCTTGCGGGGTTTGGGGTCACCCCTCCACTTT	CASSLRGLGSPLHF
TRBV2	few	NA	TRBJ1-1	TGTGCCAGCAGCCCCCATGAGGCCACCAATCTTATGAACACTGAAGCTTTCTTT	CASSPHEATNLMNTEAFF
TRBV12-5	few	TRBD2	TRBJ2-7	TGTGCTAGTGGCCCGGGACTAGCGGGGGGCTGGGGGGCCTACGAGCAGTACTTC	CASGPGLAGGWGAYEQYF
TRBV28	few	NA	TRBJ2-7	TGTGCCAGCAGTTTAAAGGCGAGGCCCGGCGACGAGCAGTACTTC	CASSLKARPGDEQYF
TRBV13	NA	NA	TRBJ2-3	TGTGCCAGCACAGGGATCCGTGGAGATACGCAGTATTTT	CASTGIRGDTQYF
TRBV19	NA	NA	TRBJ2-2	TGTGCCAGTAATGGGGCAGGGTATCCCGGGGAGCTGTTTTTT	CASNGAGYPGELFF
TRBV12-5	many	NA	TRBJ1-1	TGTGCTAGTGGTTTGAACAGGAACACTGAAGCTTTCTTT	CASGLNRNTEAFF
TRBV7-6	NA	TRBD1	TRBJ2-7	TGTGCCAGCAGCACCGGGACAGGGGTTTCCTACGAGCAGTACTTC	CASSTGTGVSYEQYF
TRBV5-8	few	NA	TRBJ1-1	TGTGCCAGCAGCTTGGGACAGCGGAACACTGAAGCTTTCTTT	CASSLGQRNTEAFF
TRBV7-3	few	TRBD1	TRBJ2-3	TGTGCCAGCAGCCAGGGACAGGGGTACCATACGCAGTATTTT	CASSQGQGYHTQYF
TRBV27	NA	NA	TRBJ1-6	TGTGCCAGCAGTCCGCCGTATGGGGGTAAAGCCTATAATTCACCCCTCCACTTT	CASSPPYGGKAYNSPLHF
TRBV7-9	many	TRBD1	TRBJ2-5	TGTGCCAGCAGCTTCCGGGACAGCATGTGGGAGACCCAGTACTTC	CASSFRDSMWETQYF
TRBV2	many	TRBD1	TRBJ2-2	TGTGCCAGCAGTCAGGGACAGGTATCACCCGGGGAGCTGTTTTTT	CASSQGQVSPGELFF
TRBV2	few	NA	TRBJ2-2	TGTGCCAGCACGGTGAACACCGGGGAGCTGTTTTTT	CASTVNTGELFF
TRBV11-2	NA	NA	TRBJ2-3	TGTGCCAGCAGCTTATATCATGGGGGATACACAGATACGCAGTATTTT	CASSLYHGGYTDTQYF
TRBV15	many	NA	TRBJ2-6	TGTGCCACCAGCTCCCGCGCGCGGGACGGGGCCAACGTCCTGACTTTC	CATSSRARDGANVLTF
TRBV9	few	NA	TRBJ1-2	TGTGCCAGCAGCGTTCCCCGGGGCTACACCTTC	CASSVPRGYTF
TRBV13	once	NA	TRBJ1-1	TGTGCCAGCAGCTACGGACAGCCGAACACTGAAGCTTTCTTT	CASSYGQPNTEAFF
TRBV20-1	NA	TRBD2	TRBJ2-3	TGCAGTGCCTCCGGGACTAGCCATACAGATACGCAGTATTTT	CSASGTSHTDTQYF
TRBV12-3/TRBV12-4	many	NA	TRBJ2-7	TGTGCCAGCAGTTTCCTGGGCCCTCTCGAGCAGTACTTC	CASSFLGPLEQYF
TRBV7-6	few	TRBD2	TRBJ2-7	TGTGCCAGCAGCCCCCTAACCCTTAGCGGGGGCACCTACGAGCAGTACTTC	CASSPLTLSGGTYEQYF
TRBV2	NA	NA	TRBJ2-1	TGTGCCAACAGTGCTGTGGGATACAATGAGCAGTTCTTC	CANSAVGYNEQFF
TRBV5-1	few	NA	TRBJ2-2	TGCGCCAGCAGCGCCCCCATGGCAGGGGATACCGGGGAGCTGTTTTTT	CASSAPMAGDTGELFF
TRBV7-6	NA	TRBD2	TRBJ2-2	TGTGCCAGCAGCTTATTGGAGACTAGCGGGGGGGCCGGGGAGCTGTTTTTT	CASSLLETSGGAGELFF
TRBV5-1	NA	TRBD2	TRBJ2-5	TGCGCCAGCAGCCCAAGCGGGGGGGCACCCCAAGAGACCCAGTACTTC	CASSPSGGAPQETQYF
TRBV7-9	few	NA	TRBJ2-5	TGTGCCAGCAGCCCCCCGAATGGAGAGACCCAGTACTTC	CASSPPNGETQYF
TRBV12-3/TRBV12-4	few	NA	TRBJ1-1	TGTGCCAGCACCTGGGGGGCTGTCAACACTGAAGCTTTCTTT	CASTWGAVNTEAFF
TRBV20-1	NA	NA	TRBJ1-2	TGCAGTGCTATAGCCCGCGGGGGGCCCATCTATGGCTACACCTTC	CSAIARGGPIYGYTF
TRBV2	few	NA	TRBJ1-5	TGTGCCAGCAGTGATTTTGGCAATCAGCCCCAGCATTTT	CASSDFGNQPQHF
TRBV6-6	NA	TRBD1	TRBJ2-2	TGTGCCAGCAGTTACTCGGGCATGGGACAGGATGTCACCGGGGAGCTGTTTTTT	CASSYSGMGQDVTGELFF
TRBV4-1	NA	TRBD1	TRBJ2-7	TGCGCCAGCAGCCAAGGGGCCGGGACAGGATCCTACGAGCAGTACTTC	CASSQGAGTGSYEQYF
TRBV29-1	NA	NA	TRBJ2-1	TGCAGCGTTCAGGGGCCGGCTGAGCAGTTCTTC	CSVQGPAEQFF
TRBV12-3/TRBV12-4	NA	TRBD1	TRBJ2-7	TGTGCCAGCAGTTCCTCCGGGACAGACTACGAGCAGTACTTC	CASSSSGTDYEQYF
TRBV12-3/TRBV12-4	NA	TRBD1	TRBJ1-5	TGTGCCAGCAGATTCCAAGACAGGGCCCCCAGTAATCAGCCCCAGCATTTT	CASRFQDRAPSNQPQHF
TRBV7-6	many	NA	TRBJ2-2	TGTGCCAGCAGCTTCGACACCGGGACCGGGGAGCTGTTTTTT	CASSFDTGTGELFF
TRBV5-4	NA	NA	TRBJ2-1	TGTGCCAGCAGCTTGGAGCCCACCTGGGAGGAGCAGTTCTTC	CASSLEPTWEEQFF
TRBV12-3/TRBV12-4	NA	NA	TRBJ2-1	TGTGCCAGCAGTCCCCTACACGGGAATGAGCAGTTCTTC	CASSPLHGNEQFF
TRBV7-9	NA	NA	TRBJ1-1	TGTGCCAGCAGGCAACCGGGACCGCATTCTGATGCTTTCTTT	CASRQPGPHSDAFF
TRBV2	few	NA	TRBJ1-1	TGTGCCTCCCCCACAGGGCAGTTGAACACTGAAGCTTTCTTT	CASPTGQLNTEAFF